This T cell receptor beta chain was sequenced during a study of blood T cell repertoires in COVID-19. Study in general: The samples span acute and convalescent COVID-19 from the United States, Italy and Spain. PBMCs, B-cell-depleted T cells, or T cells were the source of the cDNA or gDNA that made up the material.

The CDR3 is 15 residues long. V was pared by 4 bases and J by 8 bases, with 17 bases between. Original processing methods: Reference gene primer amplification gave estimated nucleated cell counts. The table came from immunoSEQ multiplex PCR; TCRdb's copy has only in-frame clones and leaves some out. That table is the source of V, J and clone size, and D and trimming were worked out from the DNA. The data show about 160,000 clones, approximately 90% seen once. V is TRBV23-1 and J is TRBJ1-4, with a possible D match to TRBD1 (5 bases). TRBV23-1 is classed as an ORF, of uncertain function. Sequenced material: peripheral blood. The origin of this receptor is a woman aged 55-75 years who had recovered from COVID-19. This CDR3 is CASSRVGRGKEKLFF. For the CDR3, the DNA is TGCGCCAGCAGTCGCGTCGGGAGGGGTAAAGAAAAACTGTTTTTT.